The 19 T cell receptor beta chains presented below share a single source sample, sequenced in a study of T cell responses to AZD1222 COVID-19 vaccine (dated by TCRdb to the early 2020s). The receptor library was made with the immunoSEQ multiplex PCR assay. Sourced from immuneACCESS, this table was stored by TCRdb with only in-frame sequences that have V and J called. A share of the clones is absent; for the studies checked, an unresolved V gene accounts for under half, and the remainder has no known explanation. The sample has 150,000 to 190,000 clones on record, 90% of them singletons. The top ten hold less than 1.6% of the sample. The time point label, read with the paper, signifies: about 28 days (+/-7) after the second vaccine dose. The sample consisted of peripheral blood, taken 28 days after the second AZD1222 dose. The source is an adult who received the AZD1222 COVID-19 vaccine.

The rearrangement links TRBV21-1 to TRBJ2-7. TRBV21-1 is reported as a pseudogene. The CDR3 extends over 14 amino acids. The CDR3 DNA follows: TGTGCCAGCAGCACACGGAAGTGCCCTTACGAGCAGTACTTC. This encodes CASSTRKCPYEQYF.

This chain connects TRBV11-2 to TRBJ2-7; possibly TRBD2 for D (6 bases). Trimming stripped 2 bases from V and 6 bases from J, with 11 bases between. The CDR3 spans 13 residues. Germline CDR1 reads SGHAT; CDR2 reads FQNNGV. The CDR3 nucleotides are TGTGCCAGCAGCTTATCTAGCGCCGTCGAGCAGTACTTC. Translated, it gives CASSLSSAVEQYF.

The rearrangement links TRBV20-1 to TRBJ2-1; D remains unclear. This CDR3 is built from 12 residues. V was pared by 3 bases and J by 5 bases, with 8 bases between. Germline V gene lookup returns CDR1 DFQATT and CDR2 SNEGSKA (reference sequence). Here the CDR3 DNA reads TGCAGTGCTAGTCACCAGGACAATGAGCAGTTCTTC. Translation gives CSASHQDNEQFF.

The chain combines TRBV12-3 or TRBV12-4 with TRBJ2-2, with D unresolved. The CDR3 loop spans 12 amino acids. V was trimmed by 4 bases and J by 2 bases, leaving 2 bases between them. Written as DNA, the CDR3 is TGTGCCAGCAGTTACAACACCGGGGAGCTGTTTTTT. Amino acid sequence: CASSYNTGELFF.

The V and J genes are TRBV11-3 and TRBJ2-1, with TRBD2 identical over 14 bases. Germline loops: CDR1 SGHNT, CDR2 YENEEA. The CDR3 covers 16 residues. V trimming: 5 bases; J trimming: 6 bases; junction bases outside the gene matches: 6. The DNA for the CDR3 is TGTGCCAGCAGCACGGGACTAGCGGGAGATATCAATGAGCAGTTCTTC. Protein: CASSTGLAGDINEQFF.

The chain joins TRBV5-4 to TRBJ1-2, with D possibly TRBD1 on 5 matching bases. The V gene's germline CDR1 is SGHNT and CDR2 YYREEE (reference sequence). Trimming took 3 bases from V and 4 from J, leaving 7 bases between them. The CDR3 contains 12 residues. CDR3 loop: CASSSDIYGYTF. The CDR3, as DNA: TGTGCCAGCAGCTCGGACATCTATGGCTACACCTTC.

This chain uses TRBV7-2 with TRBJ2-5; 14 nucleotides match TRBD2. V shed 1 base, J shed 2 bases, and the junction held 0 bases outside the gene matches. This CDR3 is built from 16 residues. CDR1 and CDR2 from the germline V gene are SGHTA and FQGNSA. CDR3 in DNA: TGTGCCAGCAGCTTAGGACTAGCGGGAGGGCAAGAGACCCAGTACTTC. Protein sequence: CASSLGLAGGQETQYF.

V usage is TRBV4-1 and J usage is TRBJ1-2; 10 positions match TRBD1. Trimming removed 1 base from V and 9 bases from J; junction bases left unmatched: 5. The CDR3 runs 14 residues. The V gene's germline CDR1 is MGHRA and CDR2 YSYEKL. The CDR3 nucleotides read TGCGCCAGCAGCCAAGGACAGGGGGCAGGGAGCTACACCTTC. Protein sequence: CASSQGQGAGSYTF.

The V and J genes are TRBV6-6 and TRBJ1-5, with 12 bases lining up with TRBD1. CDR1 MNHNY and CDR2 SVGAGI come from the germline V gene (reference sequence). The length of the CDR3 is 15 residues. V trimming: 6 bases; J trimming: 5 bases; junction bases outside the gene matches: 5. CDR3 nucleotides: TGTGCCAGCAGAGCCGGGACAGGGGGCGATCAGCCCCAGCATTTT. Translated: CASRAGTGGDQPQHF.

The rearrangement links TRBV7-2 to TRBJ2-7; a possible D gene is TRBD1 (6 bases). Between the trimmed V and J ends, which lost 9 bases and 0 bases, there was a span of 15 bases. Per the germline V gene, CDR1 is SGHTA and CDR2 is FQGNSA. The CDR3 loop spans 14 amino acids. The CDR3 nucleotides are TGTGCCAGTCTAACAGGGACGTACTCCTACGAGCAGTACTTC. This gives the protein CASLTGTYSYEQYF.

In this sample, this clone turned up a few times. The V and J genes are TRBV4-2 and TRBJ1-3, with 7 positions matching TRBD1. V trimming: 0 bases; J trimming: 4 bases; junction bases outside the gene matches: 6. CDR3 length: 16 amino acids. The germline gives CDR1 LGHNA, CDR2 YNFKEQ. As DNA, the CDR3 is TGTGCCAGCAGCCAAGACAGGGGGGCAGGGGGAAACACCATATATTTT. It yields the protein CASSQDRGAGGNTIYF.

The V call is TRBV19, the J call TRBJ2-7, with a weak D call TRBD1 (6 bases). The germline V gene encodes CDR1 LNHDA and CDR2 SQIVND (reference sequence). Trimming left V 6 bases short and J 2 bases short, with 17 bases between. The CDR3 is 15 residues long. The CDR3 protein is CASSAQGTSTYEQYF. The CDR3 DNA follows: TGTGCCAGTAGCGCGCAGGGGACGTCTACCTACGAGCAGTACTTC.

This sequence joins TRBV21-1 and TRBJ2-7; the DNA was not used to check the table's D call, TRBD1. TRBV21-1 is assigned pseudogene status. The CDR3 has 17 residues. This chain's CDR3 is CASSKVYRDRVSYEQYF. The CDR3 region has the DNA TGTGCCAGCAGCAAAGTCTACCGGGACAGGGTCTCCTACGAGCAGTACTTC.

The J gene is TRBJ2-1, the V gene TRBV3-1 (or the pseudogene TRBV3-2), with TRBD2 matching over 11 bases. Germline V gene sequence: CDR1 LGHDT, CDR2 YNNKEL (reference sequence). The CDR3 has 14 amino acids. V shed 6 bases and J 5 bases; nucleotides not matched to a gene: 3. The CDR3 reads CASRSLAGDNEQFF. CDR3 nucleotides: TGTGCCAGCAGGTCACTAGCGGGAGACAATGAGCAGTTCTTC.

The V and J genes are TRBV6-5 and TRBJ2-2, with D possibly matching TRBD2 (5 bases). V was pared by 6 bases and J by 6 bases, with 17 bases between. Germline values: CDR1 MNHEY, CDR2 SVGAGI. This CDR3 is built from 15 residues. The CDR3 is CASRSNSLGAGELFF. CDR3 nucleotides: TGTGCCAGCAGAAGTAACTCCCTCGGGGCCGGGGAGCTGTTTTTT.

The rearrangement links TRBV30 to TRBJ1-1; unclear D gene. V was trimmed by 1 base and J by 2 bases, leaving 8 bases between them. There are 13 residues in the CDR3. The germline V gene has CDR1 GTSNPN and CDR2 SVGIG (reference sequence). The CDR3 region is CAWSAQVNTEAFF. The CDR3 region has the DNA TGTGCCTGGAGTGCTCAGGTTAACACTGAAGCTTTCTTT. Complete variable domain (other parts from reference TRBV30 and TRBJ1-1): SQTIHQWPATLVQPVGSPLSLECTVEGTSNPNLYWYRQAAGRGLQLLFYSVGIGQISSEVPQNLSASRPQDRQFILSSKKLLLSDSGFYLCAWSAQVNTEAFFGQGTRLTVV.

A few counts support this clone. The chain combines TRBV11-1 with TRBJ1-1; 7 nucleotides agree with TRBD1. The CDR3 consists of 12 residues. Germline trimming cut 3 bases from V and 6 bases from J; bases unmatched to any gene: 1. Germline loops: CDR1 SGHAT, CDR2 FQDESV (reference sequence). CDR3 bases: TGTGCCAGCAGCTTTCAGGGGGCTGAAGCTTTCTTT. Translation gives CASSFQGAEAFF.

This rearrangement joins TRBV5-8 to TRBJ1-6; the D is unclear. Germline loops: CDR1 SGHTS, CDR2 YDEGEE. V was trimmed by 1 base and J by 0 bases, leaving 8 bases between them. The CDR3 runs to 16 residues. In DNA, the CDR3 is TGTGCCAGCAGCTTGATCCGGAGCTCCTATAATTCACCCCTCCACTTT. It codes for CASSLIRSSYNSPLHF.

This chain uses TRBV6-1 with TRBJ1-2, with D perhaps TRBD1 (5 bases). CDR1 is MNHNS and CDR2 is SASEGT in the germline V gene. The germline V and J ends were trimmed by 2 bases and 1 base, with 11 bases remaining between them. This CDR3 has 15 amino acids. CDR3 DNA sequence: TGTGCCAGCAGTGAAAGACAGAGGGGTAACTATGGCTACACCTTC. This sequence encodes CASSERQRGNYGYTF.